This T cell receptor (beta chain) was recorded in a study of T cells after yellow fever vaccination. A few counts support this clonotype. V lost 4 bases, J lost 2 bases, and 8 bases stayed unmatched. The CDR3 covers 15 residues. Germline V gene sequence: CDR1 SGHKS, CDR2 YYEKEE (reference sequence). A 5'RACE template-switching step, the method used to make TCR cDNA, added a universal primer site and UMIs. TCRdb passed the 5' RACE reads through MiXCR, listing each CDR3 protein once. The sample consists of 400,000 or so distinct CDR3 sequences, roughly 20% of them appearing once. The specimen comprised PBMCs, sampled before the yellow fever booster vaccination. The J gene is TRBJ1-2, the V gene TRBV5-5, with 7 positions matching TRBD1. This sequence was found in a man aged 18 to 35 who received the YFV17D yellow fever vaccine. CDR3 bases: TGTGCCAGCAGCCCCTCGACAGGGCGCAACTATGGCTACACCTTC. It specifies CASSPSTGRNYGYTF.